This TCR beta chain was profiled in a study of cytomegalovirus exposure and HLA in healthy donors. The V and J ends lost 8 bases and 6 bases, in that order; junction bases with no gene match: 4. The CDR3 extends over 12 amino acids. The PCR made use of 60 Vbeta and 13 Jbeta primers. TCRdb keeps only in-frame clones here, not all; method: immunoSEQ multiplex PCR. The sample records 95,000 or so clones, 81% being singletons. The chain combines TRBV6-7 with TRBJ1-2; 9 bases line up with TRBD1. TRBV6-7 is an open reading frame whose function is uncertain. The sequenced sample consisted of PBMCs. The TCR was taken from an older woman in good health and CMV-seropositive. The CDR3 region has the DNA TGTGCCAGCGGGGACAGGGACGATGGCTACACCTTC. It is translated as CASGDRDDGYTF.